These 25 T cell receptor beta chains originate from one sample sequenced in a study of blood T cell repertoires in COVID-19 (TCRdb year 2020). The receptor library was made with the immunoSEQ multiplex PCR assay. TCRdb carries this immuneACCESS record with in-frame sequences only. Its versions omit some clonotypes, under half of them owing to an unresolved V gene in the studies checked, with the rest unexplained. For this sample there are roughly 120,000 clones; 70% to 90% appear just once. The leading ten clones occupy 6% to 9.5% of the sample. The sequenced material came from peripheral blood. The receptors were sampled from a man between 65 and 85 years old who had recovered from COVID-19.

The gene calls are TRBV24-1 and TRBJ1-2, with D possibly being TRBD1 (5 bases). CDR1 and CDR2 from the germline V gene are KGHDR and SFDVKD. The CDR3 extends over 16 amino acids. V was clipped by 5 bases and J by 3 bases, with 18 bases between them. The chain's CDR3 is CATSASGTEGYYGYTF. CDR3 bases: TGTGCCACCAGTGCCTCGGGGACTGAGGGTTACTATGGCTACACCTTC.

The V and J genes are TRBV6-2 or TRBV6-3 and TRBJ2-2; 15 bases match TRBD2. V lost 2 bases, J lost 0 bases, and 1 base stayed unmatched. Germline loops: CDR1 MNHEY, CDR2 SVGEGT. This CDR3 has 18 residues. The CDR3 protein is CASSYGTSGRTNTGELFF. The DNA of the CDR3 is TGTGCCAGCAGTTACGGGACTAGCGGGAGGACGAACACCGGGGAGCTGTTTTTT.

The chain employs TRBV9 and TRBJ1-2; D is ambiguous. The CDR3 runs 14 residues. Trimming removed 6 bases from V and 7 bases from J, with 19 bases in between. Germline V gives CDR1 SGDLS, CDR2 YYNGEE. The CDR3 loop reads CASNPGVSGSGYTF. CDR3 coding DNA: TGTGCCAGCAACCCGGGAGTATCGGGGTCTGGCTACACCTTC.

The CDR3 coding sequence is TGTGCCAGAAGCCCCAGGCTTCCGGACAGGGACGATCAGCCCCAGCATTTT. Translated: CARSPRLPDRDDQPQHF. The chain uses TRBV5-3 and TRBJ1-5; 8 positions agree with TRBD1. TRBV5-3 is annotated as an ORF whose role is uncertain. After removal of 4 bases from V and 5 bases from J, the junction contained 14 bases not matched to a gene. CDR3 length equals 17 residues.

This rearrangement joins TRBV19 to TRBJ1-2, with 7 bases aligning to TRBD1. The CDR3 is 14 residues long. The V gene end was trimmed by 2 bases and the J gene end by 8 bases; junction bases not matched to a gene: 8. Germline V gene lookup returns CDR1 LNHDA and CDR2 SQIVND (reference sequence). The CDR3 loop reads CASSIKGQFSGYTF. The CDR3 region has the DNA TGTGCCAGTAGTATAAAGGGACAGTTTTCCGGCTACACCTTC.

The V and J genes are TRBV5-1 and TRBJ2-2; unclear D gene. The germline CDR1 and CDR2 sequences are SGHRS and YFSETQ. Trimming left V 2 bases short and J 8 bases short, with 7 bases between. The CDR3 is 12 amino acids. CDR3 residues: CASSFVPGELFF. CDR3 DNA: TGCGCCAGCAGCTTTGTCCCAGGGGAGCTGTTTTTT.

The chain joins TRBV28 to TRBJ2-3, with TRBD1 identical over 10 bases. This CDR3 region has 16 residues. J was trimmed by 6 bases and V by 6 bases; bases with no gene match: 12. Germline CDR1 MDHEN, CDR2 SYDVKM. CDR3 in DNA: TGTGCCAGCAGGCTTGAGCCGGGACAGGGGAAGGATACGCAGTATTTT. Translating gives CASRLEPGQGKDTQYF.

The chain joins TRBV7-6 to TRBJ1-3; D uncertain. V lost 0 bases to trimming and J lost 1 base, with 7 bases between them. Germline V gene lookup returns CDR1 SGHVS and CDR2 FNYEAQ. The CDR3 is made up of 15 amino acids. In DNA form, the CDR3 reads TGTGCCAGCAGCTTAGCGCAGAGGTCTGGAAACACCATATATTTT. Encoded protein: CASSLAQRSGNTIYF.

The V gene is TRBV3-1 (or the pseudogene TRBV3-2), the J gene TRBJ2-1; no firm D call. There are 13 residues in the CDR3. V was trimmed by 4 bases and J by 9 bases, leaving 13 bases between them. The germline gives CDR1 LGHDT, CDR2 YNNKEL (reference sequence). CDR3 DNA sequence: TGTGCCAGCAGCCCCTCTGGGCTGGGTGAGCAGTTCTTC. Translated: CASSPSGLGEQFF.

This clone was seen only a few times. The chain has TRBV5-1 and TRBJ2-5, with no clear D. Germline values: CDR1 SGHRS, CDR2 YFSETQ. The CDR3 has 14 residues. Trimming removed 5 bases at V and 5 bases at J, with 16 bases between. The CDR3 nucleotides read TGCGCCAGCAGTTCCACCGCCGGAGAGGAGACCCAGTACTTC. Its translation is CASSSTAGEETQYF.

This rearrangement joins TRBV12-2 to TRBJ2-1; TRBD2 is the table's D call, not checked against the DNA. TRBV12-2 is a listed pseudogene. The CDR3 spans 18 residues. CDR3 loop: CASRPQMGGVLVNNEQFF. The DNA for the CDR3 is TGTGCAAGTCGCCCGCAGATGGGTGGGGTACTAGTTAACAATGAGCAGTTCTTC.

The rearrangement uses TRBV5-5 and TRBJ2-7; D may be TRBD2 (6 bases). The CDR3 loop spans 15 amino acids. The germline gives CDR1 SGHKS, CDR2 YYEKEE (reference sequence). V dropped 4 bases and J dropped 3 bases, with 17 bases sitting between them. CDR3 region: CASSPRGHADYEQYF. The CDR3 DNA sequence: TGTGCCAGCAGCCCGCGGGGTCACGCAGACTACGAGCAGTACTTC.

The V gene is TRBV3-1 (or the pseudogene TRBV3-2), the J gene TRBJ2-3; D remains ambiguous. Deletions cut 0 bases from V and 3 bases from J, with 4 bases between. The germline V gene encodes CDR1 LGHDT and CDR2 YNNKEL (reference sequence). The CDR3 runs 13 residues. The CDR3 DNA sequence: TGTGCCAGCAGCCAAGACCTTACAGATACGCAGTATTTT. Residues: CASSQDLTDTQYF.

V usage is TRBV30 and J usage is TRBJ1-5, with TRBD1 matching over 10 bases. Losses at the gene ends were 0 bases for V and 4 bases for J; bases not matched to a gene: 3. Germline CDR1 GTSNPN, CDR2 SVGIG (reference sequence). The CDR3 has 15 residues. In DNA, the CDR3 is TGTGCCTGGAGTGTATGGGGACAGGGGAATCAGCCCCAGCATTTT. It codes for CAWSVWGQGNQPQHF.

This clone was seen only once. The V gene is TRBV7-8, the J gene TRBJ2-5, with D maybe TRBD1 (6 bases). The germline gives CDR1 SGHVS, CDR2 FQNEAQ. Trimming left V 5 bases short and J 3 bases short, with 10 bases between. The CDR3 spans 13 residues. This chain's CDR3 is CASSLDRKETQYF. CDR3 DNA: TGTGCCAGCAGCCTGGACAGAAAAGAGACCCAGTACTTC.

The chain recombines TRBV5-1 with TRBJ2-5; D perhaps matches TRBD1 (6 bases). CDR3 size: 14 residues. Looked up from germline, CDR1 is SGHRS and CDR2 is YFSETQ. Trimming cost V 2 bases and J 1 base, with 9 bases left between them. CDR3 loop: CASSFRDTQETQYF. Written as DNA, the CDR3 is TGCGCCAGCAGCTTCCGGGACACCCAAGAGACCCAGTACTTC.

This chain uses TRBV7-8 with TRBJ2-1; 12 bases are a match to TRBD2. Trimming took 2 bases from V and 4 from J; bases not matched to a gene: 3. The germline V gene encodes CDR1 SGHVS and CDR2 FQNEAQ. The CDR3 runs 16 residues. The CDR3 is CASSLQGLAGYNEQFF. The CDR3 DNA is TGTGCCAGCAGCTTACAAGGACTAGCGGGGTACAATGAGCAGTTCTTC.

The genes are TRBV2 and TRBJ2-5, with 8 positions matching TRBD2. Germline V gene data show CDR1 as SNHLY and CDR2 as FYNNEI. CDR3 length: 15 residues. The V segment lost 7 bases and the J segment 1 base; nucleotides outside the gene matches: 8. The CDR3 sequence is CASTRAAGAQETQYF. The CDR3 nucleotides read TGTGCCAGCACAAGGGCAGCGGGAGCCCAAGAGACCCAGTACTTC.

The chain joins TRBV29-1 to TRBJ1-1, with D perhaps TRBD1 (6 bases). The V end was cut by 5 bases, the J end by 0 bases, with 10 bases between. This CDR3 comprises 13 residues. Germline assignment: CDR1 SQVTM and CDR2 ANQGSEA. Written as DNA, the CDR3 is TGCAGCGTTATGGGACAAATGAACACTGAAGCTTTCTTT. It encodes CSVMGQMNTEAFF.

V usage is TRBV6-1 and J usage is TRBJ1-5; 9 bases match TRBD1. The V segment lost 4 bases and the J segment 5 bases; nucleotides outside the gene matches: 12. The length of the CDR3 is 17 residues. The V gene's germline CDR1 is MNHNS and CDR2 SASEGT. The CDR3 sequence is CASSGPSWDRDYQPQHF. The CDR3 DNA sequence: TGTGCCAGCAGTGGCCCAAGTTGGGACAGGGACTATCAGCCCCAGCATTTT.

The V and J genes are TRBV6-4 and TRBJ2-2; TRBD2 agrees at 12 bases. Germline V lookup: CDR1 MRHNA, CDR2 SNTAGT. Unmatched junction bases numbered 10, after V lost 1 base and J lost 7 bases. The CDR3 runs to 18 residues. CDR3 sequence: CASSDLSWTSGTDGELFF. CDR3 coding DNA: TGTGCCAGCAGTGACTTAAGTTGGACTAGCGGGACGGACGGGGAGCTGTTTTTT.

This chain links TRBV18 with TRBJ2-7; D is perhaps TRBD2 (6 bases). The CDR3 is 11 residues long. Trimming pared 3 bases from V and 6 bases from J, leaving 6 bases between. From germline, CDR1 is KGHSH and CDR2 LQKENI. CDR3 region: CASSPGGEQYF. In nucleotides, the CDR3 is TGTGCCAGCTCACCGGGGGGCGAGCAGTACTTC.

This clone was found a few times. The rearrangement links TRBV14 to TRBJ1-6; 9 bases are a match to TRBD1. This CDR3 spans 17 amino acids. J gave up 9 bases and V 2 bases, and 11 bases lay outside the gene matches. Germline loops: CDR1 SGHDN, CDR2 FVKESK. This chain's CDR3 is CASSQRLTGGQSSPLHF. The CDR3 bases are TGTGCCAGCAGCCAACGATTGACAGGGGGACAGAGTTCACCCCTCCACTTT.

In DNA form, the CDR3 reads TGTGCCATCAGTGAGTCAGGGACAGGAGGAGACCAGTACTTC. This encodes CAISESGTGGDQYF. V gene TRBV10-3 combines with J gene TRBJ2-5; 8 nucleotides align to TRBD1. The CDR3 has 14 amino acids. Trimming took 0 bases from V and 10 from J; bases not matched to a gene: 7. CDR1 is ENHRY, CDR2 SYGVKD, per germline.

This chain links TRBV27 with TRBJ1-6; 9 nucleotides line up with TRBD1. The CDR3 runs 13 residues. J lost 8 bases, V lost 5 bases, and 1 base had no gene match. The germline V gene encodes CDR1 MNHEY and CDR2 SMNVEV (reference sequence). This CDR3 is CASSGQGYSPLHF. The CDR3 nucleotides read TGTGCCAGCAGTGGACAGGGGTATTCACCCCTCCACTTT.